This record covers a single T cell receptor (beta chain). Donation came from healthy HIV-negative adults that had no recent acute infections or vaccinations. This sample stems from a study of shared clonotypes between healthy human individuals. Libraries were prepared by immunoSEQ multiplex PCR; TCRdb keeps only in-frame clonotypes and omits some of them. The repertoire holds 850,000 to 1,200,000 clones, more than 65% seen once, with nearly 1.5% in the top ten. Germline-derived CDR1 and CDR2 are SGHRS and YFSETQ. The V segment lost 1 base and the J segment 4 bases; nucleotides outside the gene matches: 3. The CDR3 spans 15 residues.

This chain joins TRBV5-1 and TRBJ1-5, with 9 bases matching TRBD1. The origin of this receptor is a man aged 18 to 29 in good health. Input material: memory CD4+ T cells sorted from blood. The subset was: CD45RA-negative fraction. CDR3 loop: CASSLSGTGNQPQHF. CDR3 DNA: TGCGCCAGCAGCTTGTCCGGGACAGGGAATCAGCCCCAGCATTTT.